The source of this T cell receptor beta chain is a study of cytomegalovirus exposure and HLA in healthy donors. Primers for the PCR totalled 60 Vbeta and 13 Jbeta. Sequencing used immunoSEQ multiplex PCR; TCRdb keeps in-frame clones, though not all of them. The sample records over 150,000 clones, around 68% being singletons. Study-level points and caveats: TCR beta sequences reportedly predicted most subjects' HLA-A and HLA-B alleles accurately.

About this clone itself: Its antigen is not known.

Germline CDR1 is SGHNT and CDR2 is YYREEE (reference sequence). V gave up 3 bases and J gave up 5 bases; unmatched junction bases: 9. The CDR3 consists of 17 residues. The clonotype originates from a man aged 50-60 years in good health and CMV-seronegative. The rearrangement joins TRBV5-4 to TRBJ2-3; 13 positions match TRBD2. The sequenced material came from PBMCs. As DNA, the CDR3 is TGTGCCAGCAGCTCCCGAACTAGCGGGGGGGCTATAGATACGCAGTATTTT. This translates into CASSSRTSGGAIDTQYF. The whole variable domain, remainder taken from reference TRBV5-4 and TRBJ2-3, is ETGVTQSPTHLIKTRGQQVTLRCSSQSGHNTVSWYQQALGQGPQFIFQYYREEENGRGNFPPRFSGLQFPNYSSELNVNALELDDSALYLCASSSRTSGGAIDTQYFGPGTRLTVL.